What follows are 22 T cell receptor beta chains derived from one specimen sequenced in a study of shared clonotypes between healthy human individuals. Profiled with immunoSEQ multiplex PCR; TCRdb holds only in-frame clones, not every one. The sample lists hundreds of thousands of clones, about 95% occurring once. Naive CD8 isolation took CD45RO-negative cells positively selected for CCR7 and excluded terminally differentiated effector memory CD45RA+ cells. Sequenced material: naive CD8+ T cells sorted from blood. These receptor sequences come from a woman aged 25-40 years in good health.

The gene calls are TRBV13 and TRBJ2-7; the D gene could be TRBD1 or TRBD2 (5 bases each). CDR1 and CDR2 from the germline V gene are PRHDT and FYEKMQ (reference sequence). This CDR3 is built from 14 residues. The germline V and J ends were trimmed by 5 bases and 5 bases, with 16 bases remaining between them. The CDR3 DNA follows: TGTGCCAGCAGCCCCGGGACGGGCGGCAACGAGCAGTACTTC. Protein: CASSPGTGGNEQYF.

The chain carries TRBV15 and TRBJ2-6; 7 bases are shared with TRBD1. Trimming took 6 bases from V and 3 from J; bases not matched to a gene: 14. The length of the CDR3 is 18 residues. Germline V lookup: CDR1 LNHNV, CDR2 YYDKDF (reference sequence). The CDR3 nucleotides are TGTGCCACCAGAACGACTAACCTCACAGGGGTTGGGGCCAACGTCCTGACTTTC. Residues: CATRTTNLTGVGANVLTF. Complete variable domain (other parts from reference TRBV15 and TRBJ2-6): DAMVIQNPRYQVTQFGKPVTLSCSQTLNHNVMYWYQQKSSQAPKLLFHYYDKDFNNEADTPDNFQSRRPNTSFCFLDIRSPGLGDTAMYLCATRTTNLTGVGANVLTFGAGSRLTVL.

CDR3 amino acids: CSVVTGQDLTGELFF. Written as DNA, the CDR3 is TGCAGCGTTGTAACCGGACAGGACCTCACCGGGGAGCTGTTTTTT. The rearrangement joins TRBV29-1 to TRBJ2-2, with 7 bases aligning to TRBD1. Per germline, CDR1 SQVTM and CDR2 ANQGSEA. Trimming took 4 bases from V and 4 from J; bases not matched to a gene: 9. This CDR3 contains 15 residues.

This clone was observed a single time. V gene TRBV5-1 combines with J gene TRBJ2-2; perhaps TRBD1 as D (6 bases). The V and J ends lost 4 bases and 5 bases respectively, with 18 bases between them. CDR1 is SGHRS, CDR2 YFSETQ, per germline. The CDR3 length is 16 residues. This CDR3 is CASSPIRGSGTGELFF. The CDR3 nucleotides are TGCGCCAGCAGCCCTATCAGGGGCTCCGGGACCGGGGAGCTGTTTTTT.

This chain links TRBV19 with TRBJ1-1, with D unclear. CDR3 length equals 14 residues. V was trimmed by 9 bases and J by 1 base, leaving 15 bases between them. Germline V lookup: CDR1 LNHDA, CDR2 SQIVND (reference sequence). CDR3 DNA sequence: TGTGCCAGCAAGTATAGTGAGGGGAACACTGAAGCTTTCTTT. Encoded protein: CASKYSEGNTEAFF.

This clone was observed a few times. The chain employs TRBV7-3 and TRBJ2-7; 9 nucleotides line up with TRBD2. The germline V gene encodes CDR1 SGHTA and CDR2 FQGTGA. V lost 3 bases, J lost 5 bases, and 5 bases stayed unmatched. CDR3 length: 14 residues. CDR3 in amino acids: CASSLAGGLDEQYF. The CDR3 DNA sequence: TGTGCCAGCAGCTTGGCGGGAGGGCTGGACGAGCAGTACTTC.

The chain links TRBV15 to TRBJ1-5; D is undetermined. Germline CDR1 reads LNHNV; CDR2 reads YYDKDF (reference sequence). The CDR3 is 15 amino acids. Trimming shortened V by 0 bases and J by 7 bases, and 13 bases separated the two germline ends. The CDR3 protein is CATSREPSKHQPQHF. The CDR3 DNA follows: TGTGCCACCAGCAGAGAACCAAGTAAACACCAGCCCCAGCATTTT.

The chain employs TRBV6-4 and TRBJ2-1; no clear D gene. V lost 0 bases to trimming and J lost 8 bases, with 8 bases between them. The CDR3 totals 13 residues. Per germline, CDR1 MRHNA and CDR2 SNTAGT. CDR3: CASSDSIAHEQFF. The DNA for the CDR3 is TGTGCCAGCAGTGACTCGATCGCCCATGAGCAGTTCTTC.

This clone was found once. The rearrangement uses TRBV19 and TRBJ1-5; D gene unclear. Trimming took 3 bases from V and 4 from J, leaving 7 bases between them. Germline V gene data show CDR1 as LNHDA and CDR2 as SQIVND (reference sequence). CDR3 length: 13 amino acids. CDR3 amino acids: CASSMDGNQPQHF. Here the CDR3 DNA reads TGTGCCAGTAGTATGGATGGGAATCAGCCCCAGCATTTT.

The genes are TRBV19 and TRBJ1-5; weak D call: TRBD1 (6 bases). V gave up 5 bases and J gave up 4 bases, with 12 bases separating them. The CDR3 is made up of 14 amino acids. Per germline, CDR1 LNHDA and CDR2 SQIVND (reference sequence). CDR3 region: CASSFRGVNQPQHF. The CDR3, as DNA: TGTGCCAGTAGTTTCAGGGGTGTTAATCAGCCCCAGCATTTT.

V usage is TRBV4-1 and J usage is TRBJ1-1; no definite D call. The ends were cut back, 0 bases at V and 1 base at J, with 9 bases in the middle. There are 15 residues in the CDR3. The germline CDR1 and CDR2 sequences are MGHRA and YSYEKL. The CDR3 loop reads CASSQEFRQNTEAFF. Here the CDR3 DNA reads TGCGCCAGCAGCCAAGAGTTTCGGCAGAACACTGAAGCTTTCTTT.

The chain couples TRBV7-8 to TRBJ2-1; a weak D match, TRBD1 (8 bases). CDR3 length: 14 amino acids. Trimming took off 8 bases at V and 5 bases at J, with 16 bases between the two ends. Germline V lookup: CDR1 SGHVS, CDR2 FQNEAQ. The CDR3 nucleotides read TGTGCCAGCCAGGGGGGGACAGGTAACAATGAGCAGTTCTTC. Translated: CASQGGTGNNEQFF.

The chain joins TRBV27 to TRBJ2-1, with 10 bases matching TRBD2. Germline-derived CDR1 and CDR2 are MNHEY and SMNVEV (reference sequence). The CDR3 extends over 15 amino acids. Trimming at V came to 5 bases and at J to 9 bases, leaving 10 bases not matched to a gene. CDR3 coding DNA: TGTGCCAGCAGTAACGGGGCTAGCGGGAGTGGTGAGCAGTTCTTC. Protein sequence: CASSNGASGSGEQFF.

The genes are TRBV9 and TRBJ2-3, with TRBD2 matching 12 bases. CDR3 size: 20 residues. Trimming at V came to 3 bases and at J to 4 bases, leaving 18 bases not matched to a gene. Germline assignment: CDR1 SGDLS and CDR2 YYNGEE. The CDR3 sequence: CASSGLTSGRVPRSADTQYF. CDR3 nucleotide sequence: TGTGCCAGCAGCGGACTGACTAGCGGGAGAGTCCCTCGGTCCGCAGATACGCAGTATTTT.

V and J are TRBV29-1 and TRBJ2-6; tentatively, D is TRBD2 (6 bases). CDR1 and CDR2 (germline): SQVTM, ANQGSEA. The germline V and J ends were trimmed by 5 bases and 2 bases, with 19 bases remaining between them. CDR3 length: 17 amino acids. The CDR3 sequence: CSVSGTRGRTGANVLTF. The CDR3 nucleotides are TGCAGCGTTTCCGGGACTCGGGGGAGGACTGGGGCCAACGTCCTGACTTTC.

The chain recombines TRBV5-8 with TRBJ2-7, with D possibly being TRBD1 (5 bases). There are 14 residues in the CDR3. The germline gives CDR1 SGHTS, CDR2 YDEGEE. V shed 2 bases and J shed 3 bases, with 12 bases lying between them. The CDR3 DNA reads TGTGCCAGCAGCTTAACAGGCACCTACTACGAGCAGTACTTC. It translates to CASSLTGTYYEQYF.

This chain links TRBV27 with TRBJ2-1; 7 bases are a match to TRBD2. Germline CDR1 is MNHEY and CDR2 is SMNVEV (reference sequence). The CDR3 runs to 16 residues. V shed 5 bases, J shed 4 bases, and the junction held 11 bases outside the gene matches. The CDR3 DNA reads TGTGCCAGCAGTCCCCTGGCTAGCGGAATTTACAATGAGCAGTTCTTC. Its protein product is CASSPLASGIYNEQFF.

CDR3 region: CASSQLTGELFF. The CDR3 coding sequence is TGTGCCAGCAGTCAACTCACCGGGGAGCTGTTTTTT. The V gene is TRBV27, the J gene TRBJ2-2; no definite D call. Per germline, CDR1 MNHEY and CDR2 SMNVEV (reference sequence). With 5 bases removed from V and 4 bases from J, the gap between germline ends came to 5 bases. The CDR3 runs to 12 residues.

This clone was seen a few times. The chain joins TRBV7-9 to TRBJ2-7; TRBD1 aligns across 8 bases. From germline, CDR1 is SEHNR and CDR2 FQNEAQ (reference sequence). The CDR3 sequence is 17 residues long. Trimming cost V 5 bases and J 1 base; bases outside gene matches: 13. The DNA for the CDR3 is TGTGCCAGCAGCATCGCAGGGGGCGGAATAGGGTCCTACGAGCAGTACTTC. Protein sequence: CASSIAGGGIGSYEQYF.

The chain has TRBV29-1 and TRBJ2-7, with a weak D call TRBD1 (7 bases). Germline V gene data show CDR1 as SQVTM and CDR2 as ANQGSEA. V lost 4 bases, J lost 3 bases, and 19 bases lay in between. The length of the CDR3 is 15 residues. CDR3 residues: CSVGDRDLLGYEQYF. The CDR3 DNA sequence: TGCAGCGTTGGAGACAGGGACTTATTAGGCTACGAGCAGTACTTC.

In DNA form, the CDR3 reads TGTGCCAGCAAGGCGGGGGGTCTCGAGCAGTACTTC. It translates to CASKAGGLEQYF. The chain employs TRBV27 and TRBJ2-7, with 8 bases that match TRBD2. The CDR3 extends over 12 amino acids. Germline assignment: CDR1 MNHEY and CDR2 SMNVEV (reference sequence). The V gene end was trimmed by 7 bases and the J gene end by 6 bases; junction bases not matched to a gene: 5.

The rearrangement links TRBV5-8 to TRBJ2-1; D remains unclear. Trimming stripped 1 base from V and 1 base from J, with 9 bases between. The CDR3 length is 15 residues. Per the germline V gene, CDR1 is SGHTS and CDR2 is YDEGEE. CDR3 amino acids: CASSLWLASYNEQFF. Here the CDR3 DNA reads TGTGCCAGCAGCTTGTGGTTAGCTTCCTACAATGAGCAGTTCTTC.